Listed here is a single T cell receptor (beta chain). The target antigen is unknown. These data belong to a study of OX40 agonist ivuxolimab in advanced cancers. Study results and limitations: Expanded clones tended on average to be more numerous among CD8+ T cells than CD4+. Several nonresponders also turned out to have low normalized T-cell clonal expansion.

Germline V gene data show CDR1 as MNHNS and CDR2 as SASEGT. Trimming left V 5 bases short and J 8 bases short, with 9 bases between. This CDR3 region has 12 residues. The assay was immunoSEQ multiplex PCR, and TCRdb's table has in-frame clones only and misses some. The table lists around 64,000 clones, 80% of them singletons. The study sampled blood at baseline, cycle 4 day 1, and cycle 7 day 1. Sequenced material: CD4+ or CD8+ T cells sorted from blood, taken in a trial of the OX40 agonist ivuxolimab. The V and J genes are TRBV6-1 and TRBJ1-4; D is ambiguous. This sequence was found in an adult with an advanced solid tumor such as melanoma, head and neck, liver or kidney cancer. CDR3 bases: TGTGCCAGCAGTCCACGGAGGGAAAAACTGTTTTTT. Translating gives CASSPRREKLFF.